The clone carrying this T cell receptor (beta chain) was counted at least ten times. The target antigen is unknown. The entry originates in a study of Graves' ophthalmopathy and Graves' hyperthyroidism. For the study at large: Peripheral blood was gathered at the point of initial diagnosis, before any treatment started. The study's findings and limits: Most thyroid-expanded clonotypes exceeding 0.001 frequency were also found in blood. With a specificity of just over 72% and a sensitivity of about 69%, the model predicted ophthalmopathy progression.

This CDR3 contains 15 residues. Germline V gives CDR1 LGHDT, CDR2 YNNKEL (reference sequence). V dropped 1 base and J dropped 2; count of bases not matched to a gene: 3. Moderate-to-severe activity, with CAS ≥3, NOSPECS ≥4 and duration under 3 months, characterized the donors with ophthalmopathy. RNA transcripts were the source from which TCR beta CDR3 regions were amplified. Amplification began with first-round RT-PCR using HTBI primers, then second-round multiplex PCR was performed. TCRdb recomputed calls from the multiplex PCR reads with MiXCR, one row per CDR3 protein. The sample holds approximately 330,000 distinct CDR3 sequences, around a sixth seen once.

This receptor was obtained from an adult man with Graves' ophthalmopathy. The material sequenced was peripheral blood. This sequence joins TRBV3-1 and TRBJ2-5; 8 bases line up with TRBD1. The CDR3 nucleotides read TGTGCCAGCAGCCAAGCAGGGACAGGACAAGAGACCCAGTACTTC. This translates into CASSQAGTGQETQYF.